This T cell receptor (beta chain) comes out of a study of PD-1 blockade in mismatch repair-deficient tumors. General study points: About 4.5% of the roughly 150 peptide-expanded blood TCRs were also found in tumor.

This CDR3 spans 16 amino acids. Germline trimming cut 4 bases from V and 3 bases from J; bases unmatched to any gene: 10. CDR1 and CDR2 from the germline V gene are GTSNPN and SVGIG (reference sequence). Sequenced by immunoSEQ multiplex PCR; TCRdb stores in-frame clones only, minus some. The repertoire holds roughly 14,000 clones, with 80% to 90% as singletons. Sample time point: identical roughly ten-day culture without peptide (control). The TCR-sequenced patients were a few responders to pembrolizumab. Each of seven ELISpot-reactive candidate peptides was used for roughly 11-day stimulation. Comments on this clone: Its specificity is not known.

The rearrangement links TRBV30 to TRBJ2-2; 8 nucleotides agree with TRBD1. The origin of this receptor is an adult with mismatch repair-deficient cancer. This specimen consisted of cells cultured in vitro, obtained from a patient treated with pembrolizumab. Here the CDR3 reads CAWTLGGTGHTGELFF. For the CDR3, the DNA is TGTGCCTGGACTCTGGGTGGGACAGGTCACACCGGGGAGCTGTTTTTT.